This T cell receptor beta chain was sequenced during a study of metastatic and nonmetastatic thyroid tumors (TCRdb year 2020). Regarding the study in general: The researchers compared repertoires between peripheral blood samples and tumor or nodule tissue samples from patients with malignant or benign thyroid disease. What the research found in general, with its limitations: In both blood and tumor samples, malignant tumors were reported to have significantly higher TCR beta diversity than benign nodules.

CDR1 and CDR2 were assigned from the germline V gene (reference sequence) as GTSNPN and SVGIG. V and J are trimmed by 2 bases and 1 base, and the gene matches miss 8 bases of the junction. The CDR3 holds 16 amino acids from the cysteine to the phenylalanine. The entry retains the CDR3 DNA only, 48 bases that are in frame from base 1. Libraries were constructed by PCR. Sequenced using an Illumina HiSeq 4000. High-throughput sequencing was used to profile the TCR beta-chain CDR3 region of each patient. Per the original workflow: CDR3 differences across clinicopathological groups were used to build a classifier for discriminating distant-metastatic papillary thyroid cancer patients. The Shannon index was used to assess repertoire diversity, and the Morisita-Horn index was used to assess tumor-blood repertoire similarity. Clones were called with MiXCR by TCRdb after fastp trimmed the public reads at Q25, and only in-frame beta chains were retained. None of the V and J calls come from the authors' own analysis; TCRdb made them. This sample holds about 40,000 clones; 28% were observed only once. 9.9% of the sample is taken by the ten largest.

This clone was picked up many times. Its antigen is currently not known. Base-call qualities are not available, and no considerably larger clone is one nucleotide away. No treatment had been received by any patient before thyroid surgery. Patient clinical samples collected from about 2012 to 2019 were retrospectively analysed using T-cell receptor beta sequencing. Recombination joined TRBV30 with TRBJ1-5, and 7 bases in between align with TRBD1. The sequenced sample consisted of blood. This clonotype was sampled from a male donor with papillary thyroid cancer or a benign thyroid nodule (not recorded which). Some clones in this sample may be carry-over from other donors' samples. The nucleotide sequence is given as TGTGCCTGGAGTCCGGCGTACAGGGGAAGCAATCAGCCCCAGCATTTT. Its protein reads: CAWSPAYRGSNQPQHF.